This T cell receptor (beta chain) was sequenced for a study of CD8+CD57+ T cells in acquired aplastic anemia. Study-level findings and limits: Researchers report that fewer than 35 CD8+ CDR3 sequences appeared in both patients and controls.

Turning to this clonotype: The antigen is undetermined.

Genomic DNA, serving as template, underwent TCR beta VDJ and CDR3 profiling. TCRdb passed the reads through MiXCR, listing each CDR3 protein once. Of 270,000 or so distinct CDR3 sequences in the sample, approximately 82% were seen once. All patients picked for sequencing had shown, by flow cytometry, an expansion of CD8+CD57+ cells. This clonotype was sampled from a human donor with aplastic anemia. Sequenced input: sorted CD4+, CD8+, or CD8+CD57+ T cells (not recorded which) from PBMCs.

The CDR3 region has the DNA TGTGCCAGCAGCTTAGATCTGCCAGGGAACACTAAAGCTTATTTT. Translation: CASSLDLPGNTKAYF. V and J are TRBV7-3 and TRBJ2-3; a weak D match, TRBD1 (5 bases). Deletions cut 2 bases from V and 15 bases from J, with 24 bases between. Germline values: CDR1 SGHTA, CDR2 FQGTGA. CDR3 length: 15 residues.